Described below is a single T cell receptor (beta chain) sequence and its context. Random hexamers served to reverse transcribe about 0.5 to 1 ug RNA. TCRdb fed the immunoSEQ multiplex PCR reads into MiXCR, producing one record per CDR3 protein. The table lists some 130,000 distinct CDR3 sequences, about 95% of them singletons. This sample is drawn from a study of CD8 T cells in Susac syndrome. Trimming shortened V by 1 base and J by 14 bases, and 16 bases separated the two germline ends. Germline assignment: CDR1 MGHRA and CDR2 YSYEKL. This CDR3 is 13 amino acids long. The V and J genes are TRBV4-1 and TRBJ2-3; no clear D. This receptor was taken from a human donor in good health. The material sequenced was CD4+ T cells from PBMCs. The CDR3 nucleotides read TGCGCCAGCAGCCAAGGGTTCGCCGCCCAGTTGTATTTT. It codes for CASSQGFAAQLYF.